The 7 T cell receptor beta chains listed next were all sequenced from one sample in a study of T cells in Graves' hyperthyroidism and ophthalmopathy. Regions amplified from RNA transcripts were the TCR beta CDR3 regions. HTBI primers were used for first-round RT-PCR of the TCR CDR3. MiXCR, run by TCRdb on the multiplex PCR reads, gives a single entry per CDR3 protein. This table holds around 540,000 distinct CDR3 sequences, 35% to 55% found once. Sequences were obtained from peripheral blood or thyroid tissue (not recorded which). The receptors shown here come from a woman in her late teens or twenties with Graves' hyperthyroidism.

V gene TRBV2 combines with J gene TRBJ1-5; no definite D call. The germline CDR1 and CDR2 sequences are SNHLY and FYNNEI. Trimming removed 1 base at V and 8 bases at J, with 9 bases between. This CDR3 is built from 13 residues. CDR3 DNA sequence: TGTGCCAGCAGTGAAGGGGGTGGAGAGCCCCAGCATTTT. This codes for CASSEGGGEPQHF.

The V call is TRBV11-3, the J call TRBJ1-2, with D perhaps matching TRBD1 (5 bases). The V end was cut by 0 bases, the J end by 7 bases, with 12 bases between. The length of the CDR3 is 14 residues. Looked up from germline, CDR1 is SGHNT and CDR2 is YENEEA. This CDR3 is CASSLDWQGPGYTF. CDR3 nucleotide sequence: TGTGCCAGCAGCTTAGATTGGCAGGGCCCTGGCTACACCTTC.

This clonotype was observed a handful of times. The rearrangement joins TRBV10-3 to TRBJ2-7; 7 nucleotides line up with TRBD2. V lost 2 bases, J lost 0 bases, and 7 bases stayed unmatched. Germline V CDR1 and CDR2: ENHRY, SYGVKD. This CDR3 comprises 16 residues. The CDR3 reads CAISEKSGMSSYEQYF. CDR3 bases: TGTGCCATCAGTGAGAAAAGCGGGATGAGCTCCTACGAGCAGTACTTC.

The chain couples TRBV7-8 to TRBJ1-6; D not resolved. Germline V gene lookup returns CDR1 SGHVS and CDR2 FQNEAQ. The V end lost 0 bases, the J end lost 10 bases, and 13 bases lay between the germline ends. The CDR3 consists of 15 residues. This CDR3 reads CASSLAGEKGSPLHF. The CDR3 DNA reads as TGTGCCAGCAGCTTAGCAGGCGAAAAAGGATCACCCCTCCACTTT. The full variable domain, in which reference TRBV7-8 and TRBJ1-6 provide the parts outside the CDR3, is GAGVSQSPRYKVAKRGQDVALRCDPISGHVSLFWYQQALGQGPEFLTYFQNEAQLDKSGLPSDRFFAERPEGSVSTLKIQRTQQEDSAVYLCASSLAGEKGSPLHFGNGTRLTVT.

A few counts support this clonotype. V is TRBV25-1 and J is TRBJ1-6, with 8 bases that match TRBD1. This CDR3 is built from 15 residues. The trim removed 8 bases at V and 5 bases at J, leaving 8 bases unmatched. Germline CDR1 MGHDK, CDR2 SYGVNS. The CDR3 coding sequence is TGTGCCAGCCGCAGGGGGCCTGGAGATAATTCACCCCTCCACTTT. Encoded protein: CASRRGPGDNSPLHF.

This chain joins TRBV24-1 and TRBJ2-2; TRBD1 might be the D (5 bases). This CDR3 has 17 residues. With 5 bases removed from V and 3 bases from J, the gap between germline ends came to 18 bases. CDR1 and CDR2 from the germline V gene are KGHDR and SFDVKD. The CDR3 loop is CATSAPGGRVDTGELFF. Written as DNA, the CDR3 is TGTGCCACCAGTGCCCCCGGCGGCAGGGTCGACACCGGGGAGCTGTTTTTT.

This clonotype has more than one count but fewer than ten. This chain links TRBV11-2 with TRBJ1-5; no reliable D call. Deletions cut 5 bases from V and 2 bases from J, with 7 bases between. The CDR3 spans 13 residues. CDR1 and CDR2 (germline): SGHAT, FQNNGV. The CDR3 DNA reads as TGTGCCAGCAGCAACTCCGGCAATCAGCCCCAGCATTTT. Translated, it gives CASSNSGNQPQHF.